This T cell receptor beta chain was retrieved from a study of cytomegalovirus exposure and HLA in healthy donors (dated by TCRdb to about 2017). At the level of the whole study: An earlier analysis of roughly 500 of the donors reported under 300 Gb of sequence data and 117 million unique TCR beta sequences obtained from 150 million to 200 million T cells. About 300 gigabases of sequencing data and 70 million to 100 million unique TCR sequences were included in an early release covering roughly 600 HLA-typed donors. Of the roughly 400 genotyped donors, 65% to 90% fell in the genetic ancestry cluster associated with self-reported Caucasian donors. The study aimed to test whether signatures of past pathogen exposure could be identified by cataloging public T cell receptors. Using immunosequencing, the study profiled T cell repertoires from some 670 subjects and related those repertoires to cytomegalovirus serostatus. A separate validation cohort of roughly 130 different subjects was used in addition to the 666-subject first cohort. High-throughput TCR immunosequencing, statistical association of individual TCRs with disease status, and machine learning were combined to predict cytomegalovirus infection status. A later analysis re-examined previously published TCR beta repertoires from more than 650 donors and added high-resolution HLA genotyping to investigate patterns of TCR occurrence. Rather than using new phenotypic data, the later analysis identified candidate immune exposures from TCR beta sequences and from how often those sequences occurred across donors. In an earlier analysis of roughly 600 of the donors, high-throughput TCR beta sequencing was used to judge whether each TCR beta V gene segment behaved as functional or pseudogenic. Donor age, sex, ethnicity and CMV serostatus were compiled alongside the repertoire data. A later genetic analysis took genome-wide SNP genotypes for about three fifths of the roughly 700 donors and used that subset as a discovery cohort. All discovery cohort repertoires had been generated using a single sequencing platform. Both class I and class II loci were covered by HLA typing, at four-digit resolution. The number of donors typed differed by locus, with 629-630 for A, B, C, DRB1 and DQB1, 522 for DQA1, 606 for DPA1, and some 440 for DPB1. About five DR-DQ haplotypes were treated as single units for association and clustering because of strong linkage in the cohort. Among almost 400 genotyped donors of the cohort, an average of approximately 240,000 unique TCR beta nucleotide sequences were sequenced per donor, 15% to 20% of them non-productive.

The research as a whole found: In a later genetic analysis, a missense DCLRE1C variant was associated with V-gene and J-gene trimming of TCR beta chains, and the association was replicated in an independent cohort. The sequencing pipeline was judged likely to have produced a cluster of highly shared sequence variants as a technical artifact. Because HLA typing was missing for some donors at each locus, association tests included only the typed subset. The presence/absence analyses assumed that sequencing depth was roughly uniform across donors, and that assumption may not be true. It was suggested by the authors that the approach could potentially be generalized to other disease states and immunological phenotypes. According to a later analysis, parvovirus B19, influenza, CMV and Epstein-Barr virus appeared linked to several top co-occurrence clusters. A further reported finding was that TCR beta sequences accurately predicted the HLA-A and HLA-B alleles for most subjects in the first cohort. In a later analysis, most CMV-associated TCR beta chains were found to appear HLA-restricted, with HLA associations seemingly driven largely by CMV exposure. In a later genetic analysis, fewer N-insertions in productive TCRs were reported among donors in an Asian-associated ancestry cluster than the roughly 700-donor mean. Cytomegalovirus status was reported to be diagnosed by the classifier with high specificity and sensitivity in both the original and validation cohorts. In an earlier analysis of 587 of the donors, most TCR beta V segments were observed in productive rearrangements about 87% or about 30% of the time, broadly matching IMGT annotations. Linkage disequilibrium might explain the correlated functional status among segregating V segments, but an unknown experimental factor could not be excluded. In vitro tests confirmed that a few of the cytomegalovirus-associated TCR beta chains recognize cytomegalovirus antigens. According to a later analysis, TCR association rates differed among HLA loci, with DRB1 alleles showing the most associated TCRs and HLA-C alleles showing the fewest. Because counts were too low, seventeen rarely observed V segments, including chromosome 9 orphons, were excluded from the earlier analysis of 587 of the donors. The study gave a list of around 170 TCR beta chains associated with cytomegalovirus. A later analysis associated 17,000 or so TCR beta sequences with specific HLA alleles at a false discovery rate of 0.05. While some public TCRs were present in many individuals, most TCR sequences turned up only very rarely across donors. Because the 87-base-pair reads could not distinguish some IMGT-functional V segments, including TRBV6-2 and TRBV6-3, those segments were excluded. A later analysis found that HLA-associated TCR beta chains were more clonally expanded and had lower generation probabilities than equally common non-associated chains. When HLA alleles, especially DR and DQ, strongly co-occurred, TCR associations were difficult to assign to individual alleles. Only TCR beta chains were sequenced in this cohort, and the absence of alpha or paired-chain data limited detectable features. CMV serostatus was the only immune exposure information available for the cohort.

In regard to this clone: Its antigen has not been determined. Base qualities are missing; no much larger clone stands one base away.

The cohort was made up of 666 healthy bone marrow donors. At the time of sampling, all cohort members were nominally healthy, though unrecorded immune exposures were likely present. The donor was CMV seronegative and belonged to the group of 380 or so seronegative cohort members. Each donor provided a peripheral blood sample, and peripheral blood mononuclear cells were used for TCR beta sequencing. Genomic DNA was extracted from the blood cell samples with the Qiagen DNeasy Blood Extraction Kit. As encoded in the germline V gene, CDR1 is SGHAT while CDR2 is FQNNGV. Counted from cysteine to phenylalanine, this CDR3 has 14 amino acids. Only the CDR3 DNA stays, 42 bases, in frame from base 1. A distance of 13 bases separates the germline ends of V and J, which lose 6 bases and 4 bases respectively. The method was the immunoSEQ multiplex PCR assay. For the multiplex PCR, a mixture combining 60 forward primers for TCR Vbeta segments and 13 reverse primers for TCR Jbeta segments was used. The CDR3 region of rearranged TCR beta genes was amplified from genomic DNA by a multiplex PCR assay. The Illumina HiSeq System was used to sequence the amplified TCR beta libraries as 87-base-pair reads. The source study handled its data this way. In a later analysis, tens of millions of unique TCR beta chains were counted across the 500 to 850 repertoires, and about 10 million of these chains were shared by at least two donors. To remove PCR and sequencing errors, raw reads were error-corrected and collapsed into unique sequences using a nearest-neighbor algorithm that merged closely related sequences. Alignment of CDR3 sequences to IMGT reference sequences was used to assign V, D and J gene segments. For a sequence to be retained, a match of at least six nucleotides was required to both a V gene segment and a J gene segment. A rearrangement counted as productive if the CDR3 had no stop codons and remained in frame with V and J, and every other rearrangement counted as non-productive. Following IMGT convention, CDR3 was defined as the stretch from the second conserved V-encoded cysteine to the conserved J-encoded phenylalanine. Sequences without an unambiguous match to a single V gene segment were excluded from the earlier analysis of a few hundred of the donors. An earlier analysis of 500 to 600 of the donors classified V segments as functional when productive rearrangements were above 56.7% and as segregating when the standard deviation between donors was above 5%. To diagnose cytomegalovirus status from the catalog of TCR beta chain sequences, a statistical classification framework was built. A later analysis assigned V and J genes by comparing TCR nucleotide sequences with IMGT/GENE-DB human TR gene sequences. In a later analysis, CDR3 sequences and most-parsimonious VDJ recombination scenarios were assigned using the TCRdist pipeline. A later analysis defined each TCR beta chain by its CDR3 amino acid sequence plus V-gene family, and excluded reads lacking a unique V-gene family. To address suspected cross-contamination and a sequencing artifact, a later analysis removed a few hundred highly shared, low-generation-probability nucleotide sequences. A later analysis calculated a clonal expansion index for each public chain from normalized within-repertoire ranks of inferred template counts. In a later analysis, generation probabilities were computed with a VDJ recombination model fitted to out-of-frame rearrangements, and the resulting probabilities were checked against IGoR. Hypergeometric tests were used in a later analysis to score TCR-TCR, TCR-HLA and TCR-CMV co-occurrence, with a repertoire-size bias correction applied to the TCR pairs. To estimate false discovery rates, a later analysis permuted the HLA or CMV assignments 20 times. In a later analysis, co-occurring TCRs were grouped using DBSCAN, and TCRdist sequence similarity was added for clustering within HLA-allele-positive subsets. For co-occurrence clustering, repertoires with fewer than 30,000 or more than 120,000 public chains were excluded, along with a handful of repertoires with anomalous nucleotide sharing. Here the immuneACCESS table is served through TCRdb, limited to in-frame sequences with V and J called. Missing clones are a known gap in these copies; in checked studies unresolved V genes cover under half, and the rest lacks a known reason. D and trimming were read from the DNA, whereas the V and J calls and clone size are those reported in that table. This sample is represented by about 140,000 clones; about four fifths of them were singletons. More than 2.5% of the sample is held by the ten biggest clonotypes.

Sequencing input: PBMCs. The TCR originated in a male donor in good health and CMV-seronegative. The rearrangement joined TRBV11-2 to TRBJ1-5; the D region possibly corresponds to TRBD1 (5 bases align). The sequenced DNA: TGTGCCAGCAGTTTAAGCGACAGAAATCAGCCCCAGCATTTT. Translated, it gives CASSLSDRNQPQHF.